The present T cell receptor (beta chain) was sequenced within a study of response to subunit inactivated influenza vaccine (dated 2018 in TCRdb). At the level of the whole study: The study used deep quantitative T cell receptor repertoire profiling to track responses to a trivalent subunit inactivated influenza vaccine. Summary of the overall study and its limitations: It was suggested by the authors that each seasonal influenza vaccination may recruit only a limited number of new T cells.

The library was generated by RT-PCR. The instrument given in TCRdb is Illumina HiSeq 2500. TCRdb reworked the public reads: Q25 trimming with fastp, MiXCR clone assembly, productive beta chains retained. Identical CDR3 protein sequences are pooled into one entry, listed with their most common genes and DNA. The sample records over 400,000 distinct CDR3 sequences, 13% of which are singletons. The leading ten clones occupy around 14% of the sample. This clonotype was observed a few times. It has no known antigen specificity. No much larger clone is present one base from it, and per-base qualities are unavailable. What the time point label conveys for this sample: approximately 40 days after influenza vaccine administration. The source of this sequence is a man in his fifties who received an inactivated influenza vaccine. Donor details come from another sample of the same person, matched by shared clones. The material sequenced was PBMCs from blood, taken 40 to 50 days after vaccination.

The DNA sequence follows: TGTGCCACGAGGGGGGCTTCCTACAATGAGCAGTTCTTC. It specifies CATRGASYNEQFF. This receptor chain uses TRBV12-3 or TRBV12-4 and TRBJ2-1; the D gene is tentatively TRBD1 or TRBD2, each matching 6 bases. V is clipped by 10 bases and J by 1 base, and the sequence between their germline boundaries is 11 bases long. The CDR3 has 13 amino acids, counting the end cysteine and phenylalanine. Only the CDR3 portion is preserved as DNA: 39 bases, with reading frame beginning at the first base.